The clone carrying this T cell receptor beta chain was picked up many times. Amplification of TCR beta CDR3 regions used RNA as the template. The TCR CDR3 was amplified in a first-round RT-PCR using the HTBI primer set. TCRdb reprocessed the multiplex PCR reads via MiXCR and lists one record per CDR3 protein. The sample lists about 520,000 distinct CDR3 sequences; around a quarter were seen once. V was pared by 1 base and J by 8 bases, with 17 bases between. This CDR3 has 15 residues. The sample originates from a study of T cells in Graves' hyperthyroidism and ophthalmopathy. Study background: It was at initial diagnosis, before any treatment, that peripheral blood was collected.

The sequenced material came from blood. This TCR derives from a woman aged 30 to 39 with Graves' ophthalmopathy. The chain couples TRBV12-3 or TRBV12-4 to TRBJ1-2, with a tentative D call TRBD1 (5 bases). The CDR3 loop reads CASSLGPGDGSGYTF. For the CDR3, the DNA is TGTGCCAGCAGTTTAGGGCCCGGGGACGGATCCGGCTACACCTTC.